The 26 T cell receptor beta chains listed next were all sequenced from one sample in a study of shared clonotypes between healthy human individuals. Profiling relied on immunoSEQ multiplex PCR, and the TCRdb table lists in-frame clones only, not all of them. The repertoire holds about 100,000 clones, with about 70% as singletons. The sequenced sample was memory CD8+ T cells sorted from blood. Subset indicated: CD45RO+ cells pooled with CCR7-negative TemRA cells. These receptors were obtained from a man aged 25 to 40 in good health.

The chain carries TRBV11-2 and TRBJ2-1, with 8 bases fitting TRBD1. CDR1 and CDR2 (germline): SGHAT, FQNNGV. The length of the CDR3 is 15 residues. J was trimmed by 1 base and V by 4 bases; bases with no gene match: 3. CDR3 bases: TGTGCCAGCAGCTCCGGACAGGGATCCTACAATGAGCAGTTCTTC. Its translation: CASSSGQGSYNEQFF.

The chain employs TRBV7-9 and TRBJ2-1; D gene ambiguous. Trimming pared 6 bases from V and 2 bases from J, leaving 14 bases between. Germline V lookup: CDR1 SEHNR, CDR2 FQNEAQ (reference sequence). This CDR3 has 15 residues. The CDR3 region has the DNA TGTGCCAGCAGTACCCCCCTGCAGACCTACAATGAGCAGTTCTTC. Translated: CASSTPLQTYNEQFF.

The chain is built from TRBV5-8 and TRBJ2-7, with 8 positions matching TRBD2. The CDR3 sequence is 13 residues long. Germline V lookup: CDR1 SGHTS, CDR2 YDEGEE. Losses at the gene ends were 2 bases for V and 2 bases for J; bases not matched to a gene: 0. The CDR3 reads CASSLLAAYEQYF. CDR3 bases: TGTGCCAGCAGCTTACTAGCGGCCTACGAGCAGTACTTC.

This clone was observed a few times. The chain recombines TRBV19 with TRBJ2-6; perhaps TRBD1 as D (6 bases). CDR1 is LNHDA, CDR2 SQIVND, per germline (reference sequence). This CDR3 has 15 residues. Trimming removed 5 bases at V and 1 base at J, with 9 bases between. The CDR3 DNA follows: TGTGCCAGTAGTGCGCAGGGGTCTGGGGCCAACGTCCTGACTTTC. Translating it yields CASSAQGSGANVLTF.

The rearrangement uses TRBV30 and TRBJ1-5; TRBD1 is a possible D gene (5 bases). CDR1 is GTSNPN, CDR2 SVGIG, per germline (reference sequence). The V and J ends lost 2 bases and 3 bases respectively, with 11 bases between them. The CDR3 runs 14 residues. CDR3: CAWSLTATNQPQHF. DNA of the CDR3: TGTGCCTGGAGTTTGACAGCTACCAATCAGCCCCAGCATTTT.

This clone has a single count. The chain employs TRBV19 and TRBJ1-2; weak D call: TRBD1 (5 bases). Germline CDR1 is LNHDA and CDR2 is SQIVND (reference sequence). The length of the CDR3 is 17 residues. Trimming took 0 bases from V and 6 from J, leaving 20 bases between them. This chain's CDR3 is CASSIDSAPTGLDGYTF. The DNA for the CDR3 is TGTGCCAGTAGTATAGATAGCGCGCCTACAGGATTGGATGGCTACACCTTC.

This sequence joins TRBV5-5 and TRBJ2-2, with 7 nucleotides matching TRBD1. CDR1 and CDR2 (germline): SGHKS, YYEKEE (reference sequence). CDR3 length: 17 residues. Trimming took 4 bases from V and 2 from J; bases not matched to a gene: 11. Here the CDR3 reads CASSPSPGTDNTGELFF. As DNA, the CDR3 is TGTGCCAGCAGCCCCTCCCCCGGGACAGACAACACCGGGGAGCTGTTTTTT.

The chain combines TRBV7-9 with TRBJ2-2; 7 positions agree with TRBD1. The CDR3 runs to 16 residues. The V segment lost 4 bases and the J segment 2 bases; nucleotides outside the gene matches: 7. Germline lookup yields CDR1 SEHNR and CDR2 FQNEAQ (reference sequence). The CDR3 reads CASSSGGTVNTGELFF. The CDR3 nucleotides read TGTGCCAGCAGCTCCGGTGGGACAGTAAACACCGGGGAGCTGTTTTTT. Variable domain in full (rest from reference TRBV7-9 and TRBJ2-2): DTGVSQNPRHKITKRGQNVTFRCDPISEHNRLYWYRQTLGQGPEFLTYFQNEAQLEKSRLLSDRFSAERPKGSFSTLEIQRTEQGDSAMYLCASSSGGTVNTGELFFGEGSRLTVL.

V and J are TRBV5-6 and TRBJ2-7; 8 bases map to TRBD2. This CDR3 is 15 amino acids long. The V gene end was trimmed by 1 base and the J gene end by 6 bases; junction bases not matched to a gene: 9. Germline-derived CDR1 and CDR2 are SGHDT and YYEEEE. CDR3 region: CASSLRRTSLREQYF. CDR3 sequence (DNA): TGTGCCAGCAGCTTGCGAAGGACTAGCTTACGCGAGCAGTACTTC.

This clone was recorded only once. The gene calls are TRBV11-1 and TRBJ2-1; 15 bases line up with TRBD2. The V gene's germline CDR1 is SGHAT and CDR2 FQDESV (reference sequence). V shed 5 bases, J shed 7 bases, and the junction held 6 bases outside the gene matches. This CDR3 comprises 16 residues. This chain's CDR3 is CASSLYGTSGRNEQFF. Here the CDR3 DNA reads TGTGCCAGCAGCCTTTATGGGACTAGCGGGAGGAATGAGCAGTTCTTC.

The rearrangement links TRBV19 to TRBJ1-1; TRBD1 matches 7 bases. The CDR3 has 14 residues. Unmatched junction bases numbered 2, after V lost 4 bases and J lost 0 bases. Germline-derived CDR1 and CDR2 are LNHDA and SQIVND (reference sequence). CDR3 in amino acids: CASSTGTVNTEAFF. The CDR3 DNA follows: TGTGCCAGTAGTACCGGGACAGTGAACACTGAAGCTTTCTTT.

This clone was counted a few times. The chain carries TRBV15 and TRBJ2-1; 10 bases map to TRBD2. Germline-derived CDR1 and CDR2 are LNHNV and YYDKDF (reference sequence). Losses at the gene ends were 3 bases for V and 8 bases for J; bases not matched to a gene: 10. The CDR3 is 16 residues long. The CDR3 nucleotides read TGTGCCACCAGCAGCGTATCTAGCGGGAGAAGCCATGAGCAGTTCTTC. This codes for CATSSVSSGRSHEQFF.

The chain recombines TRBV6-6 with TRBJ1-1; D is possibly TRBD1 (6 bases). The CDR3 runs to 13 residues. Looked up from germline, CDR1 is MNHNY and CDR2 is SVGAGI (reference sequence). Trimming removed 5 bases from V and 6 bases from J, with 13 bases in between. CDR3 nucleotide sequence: TGTGCCAGCAGTGTAATAGGGGGATCTGAAGCTTTCTTT. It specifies CASSVIGGSEAFF.

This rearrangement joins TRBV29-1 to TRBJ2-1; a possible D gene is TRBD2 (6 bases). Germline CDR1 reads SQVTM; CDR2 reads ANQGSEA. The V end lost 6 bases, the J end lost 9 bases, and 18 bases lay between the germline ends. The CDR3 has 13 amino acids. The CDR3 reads CSVDYQAIGEQFF. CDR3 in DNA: TGCAGCGTGGACTACCAAGCTATTGGTGAGCAGTTCTTC.

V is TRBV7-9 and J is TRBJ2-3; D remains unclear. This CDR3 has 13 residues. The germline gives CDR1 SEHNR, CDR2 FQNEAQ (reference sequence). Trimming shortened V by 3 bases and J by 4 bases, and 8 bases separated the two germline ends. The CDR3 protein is CASSFEAADTQYF. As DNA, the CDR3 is TGTGCCAGCAGCTTCGAAGCAGCAGATACGCAGTATTTT.

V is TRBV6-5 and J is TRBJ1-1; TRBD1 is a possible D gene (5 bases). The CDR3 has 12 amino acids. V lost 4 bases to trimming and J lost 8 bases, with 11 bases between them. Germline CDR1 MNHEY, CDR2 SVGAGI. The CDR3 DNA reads TGTGCCAGCAGTTTCCCAGGGAGCGAAGCTTTCTTT. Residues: CASSFPGSEAFF.

The CDR3 nucleotides are TGTGCCAGAAGCTGGCGTTGGGAGACCCAGTACTTC. Its translation: CARSWRWETQYF. The chain recombines TRBV7-5 with TRBJ2-5. TRBV7-5 is a known pseudogene. CDR3 size: 12 residues.

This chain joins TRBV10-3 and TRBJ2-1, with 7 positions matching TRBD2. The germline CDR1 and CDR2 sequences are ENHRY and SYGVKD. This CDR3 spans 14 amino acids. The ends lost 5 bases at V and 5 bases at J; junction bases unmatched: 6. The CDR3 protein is CAISSSGIHNEQFF. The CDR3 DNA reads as TGTGCCATCAGTTCAAGCGGGATCCACAATGAGCAGTTCTTC.

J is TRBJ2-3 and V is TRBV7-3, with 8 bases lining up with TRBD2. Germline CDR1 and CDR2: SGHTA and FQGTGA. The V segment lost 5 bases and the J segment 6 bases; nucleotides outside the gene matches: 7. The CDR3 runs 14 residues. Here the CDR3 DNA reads TGTGCCAGCAGCCGCATAGCGGGATTTGATACGCAGTATTTT. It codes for CASSRIAGFDTQYF.

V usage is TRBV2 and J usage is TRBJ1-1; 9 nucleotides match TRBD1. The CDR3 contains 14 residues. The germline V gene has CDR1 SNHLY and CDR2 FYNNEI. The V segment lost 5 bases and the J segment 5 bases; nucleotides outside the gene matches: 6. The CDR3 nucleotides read TGTGCCAGCAGTCAACAGGGGGCAGCAACTGAAGCTTTCTTT. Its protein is CASSQQGAATEAFF.

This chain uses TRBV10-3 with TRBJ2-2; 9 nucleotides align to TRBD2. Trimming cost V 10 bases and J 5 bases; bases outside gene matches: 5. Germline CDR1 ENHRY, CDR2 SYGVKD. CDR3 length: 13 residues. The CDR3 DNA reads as TGTGCCAGCGGGAGGGCGGAAACCGGGGAGCTGTTTTTT. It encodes CASGRAETGELFF.

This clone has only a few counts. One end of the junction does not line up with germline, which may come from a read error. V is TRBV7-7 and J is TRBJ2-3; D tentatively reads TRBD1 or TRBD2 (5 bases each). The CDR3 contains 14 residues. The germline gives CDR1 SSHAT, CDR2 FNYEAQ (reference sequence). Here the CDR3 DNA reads TGTGCTAGCAGCCCGGGACCGAGCACAGATACGCAGTATTTT. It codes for CASSPGPSTDTQYF. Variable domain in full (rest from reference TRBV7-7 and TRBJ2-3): GAGVSQSPRYKVTKRGQDVTLRCDPISSHATLYWYQQALGQGPEFLTYFNYEAQPDKSGLPSDRFSAERPEGSISTLTIQRTEQRDSAMYRCASSPGPSTDTQYFGPGTRLTVL.

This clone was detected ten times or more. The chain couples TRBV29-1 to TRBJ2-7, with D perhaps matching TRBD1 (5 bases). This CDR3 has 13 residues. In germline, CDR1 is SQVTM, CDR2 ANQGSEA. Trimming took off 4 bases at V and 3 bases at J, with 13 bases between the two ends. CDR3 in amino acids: CSVVAGDSYEQYF. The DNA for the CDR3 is TGCAGCGTTGTTGCAGGAGACAGCTACGAGCAGTACTTC.

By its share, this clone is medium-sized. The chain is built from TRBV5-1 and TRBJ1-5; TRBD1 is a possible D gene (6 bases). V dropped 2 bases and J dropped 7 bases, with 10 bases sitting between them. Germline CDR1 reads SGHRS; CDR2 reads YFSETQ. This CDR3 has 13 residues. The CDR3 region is CASSFEGDQPQHF. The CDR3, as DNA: TGCGCCAGCAGCTTTGAGGGGGACCAGCCCCAGCATTTT.

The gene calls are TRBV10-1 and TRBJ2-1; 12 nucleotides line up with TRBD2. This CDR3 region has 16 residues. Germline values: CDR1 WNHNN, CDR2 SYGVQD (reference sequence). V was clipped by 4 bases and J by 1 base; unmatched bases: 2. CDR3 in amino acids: CASSVTSGRSYNEQFF. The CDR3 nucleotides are TGCGCCAGCAGTGTGACTAGCGGGAGATCCTACAATGAGCAGTTCTTC.

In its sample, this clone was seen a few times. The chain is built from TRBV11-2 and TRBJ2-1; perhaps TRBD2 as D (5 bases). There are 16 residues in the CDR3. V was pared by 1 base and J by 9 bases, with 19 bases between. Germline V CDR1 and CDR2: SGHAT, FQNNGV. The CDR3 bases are TGTGCCAGCAGCTTAGTGCCAGCGCCCGGCGAGGGTGAGCAGTTCTTC. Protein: CASSLVPAPGEGEQFF.